This T cell receptor (beta chain) was recovered during a study of blood T cell repertoires in COVID-19. Study as a whole: Sources were T cells, B-cell-depleted T cells, or PBMCs; the material itself was cDNA or gDNA.

Profiling relied on immunoSEQ multiplex PCR, and the TCRdb table lists in-frame clones only, not all of them. The top ten hold approximately 9% of the sample, which has some 180,000 clones, roughly three quarters seen once. This clone was counted only a few times. This CDR3 has 15 amino acids. J lost 2 bases, V lost 2 bases, and 4 bases had no gene match. Germline CDR1 reads MNHNS; CDR2 reads SASEGT. The rearrangement joins TRBV6-1 to TRBJ2-7; TRBD1 matches at 9 bases. The sample comprised peripheral blood. This TCR derives from a woman aged 45-60 years with active or convalescent COVID-19. The CDR3 DNA reads as TGTGCCAGCAGTGAATATGGGACAGGGCCCTACGAGCAGTACTTC. Amino acids: CASSEYGTGPYEQYF.